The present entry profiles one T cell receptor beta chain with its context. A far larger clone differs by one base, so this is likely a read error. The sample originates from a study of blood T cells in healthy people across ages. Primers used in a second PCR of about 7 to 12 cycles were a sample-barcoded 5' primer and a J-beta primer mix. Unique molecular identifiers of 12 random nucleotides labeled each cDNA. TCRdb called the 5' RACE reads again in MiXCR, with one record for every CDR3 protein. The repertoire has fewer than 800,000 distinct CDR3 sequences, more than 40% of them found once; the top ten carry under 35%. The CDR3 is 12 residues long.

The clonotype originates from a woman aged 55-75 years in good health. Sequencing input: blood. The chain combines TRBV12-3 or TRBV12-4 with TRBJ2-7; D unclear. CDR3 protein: CASSLRGYGQYF. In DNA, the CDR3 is TGTGCCAGCAGTTTACGCGGTTACGGGCAGTACTTC.